One sample yielded the 7 T cell receptor beta chains listed below, sequenced in a study of blood T cells in healthy people across ages. The second PCR ran roughly 7 to 11 cycles with a sample-barcoded 5' primer and J-beta primers. TCRdb re-analysed the 5' RACE reads in MiXCR, keeping a single row per CDR3 protein. The table lists over a million distinct CDR3 sequences, around 45% of them singletons. Sequencing input: blood. These receptors all stem from a woman aged 55 to 70 in good health.

The chain links TRBV5-1 to TRBJ1-2; TRBD1 might be the D (6 bases). The CDR3 is made up of 15 amino acids. With 4 bases removed from V and 2 bases from J, the gap between germline ends came to 15 bases. Germline loops: CDR1 SGHRS, CDR2 YFSETQ. CDR3 bases: TGCGCCAGCAGCGTACAATCGGGACAAAACTATGGCTACACCTTC. Translating it yields CASSVQSGQNYGYTF.

The V gene is TRBV12-3 or TRBV12-4, the J gene TRBJ2-3; D may be TRBD2 (5 bases). This CDR3 has 16 amino acids. The germline V and J ends were trimmed by 4 bases and 11 bases, with 25 bases remaining between them. The CDR3 DNA reads TGTGCCAGCAGTTCCCTCCAAGCGGTCCTCACAGATGTGCAGTATTTT. Translation: CASSSLQAVLTDVQYF.

This clonotype was counted only a few times. The chain employs TRBV9 and TRBJ2-5; 11 bases fit TRBD2. J lost 3 bases, V lost 4 bases, and 14 bases had no gene match. The CDR3 sequence is 18 residues long. The germline V gene encodes CDR1 SGDLS and CDR2 YYNGEE. In DNA, the CDR3 is TGTGCCAGCAGCCTCGGGACTAGCGGTGGGATTGGGAAAGAGACCCAGTACTTC. Translating gives CASSLGTSGGIGKETQYF.

This clonotype was counted once. CDR3 nucleotide sequence: TGTGCCACCAACCGGGACAGAAGCGAAAAACTGTTTTTT. It translates to CATNRDRSEKLFF. The chain recombines TRBV15 with TRBJ1-4; 7 nucleotides match TRBD1. V shed 7 bases, J shed 8 bases, and the junction held 7 bases outside the gene matches. The length of the CDR3 is 13 residues. CDR1 is LNHNV and CDR2 is YYDKDF in the germline V gene (reference sequence).

This clonotype was seen a few times. This chain uses TRBV11-2 with TRBJ2-3, with a tentative D call TRBD1 (5 bases). Germline V gene sequence: CDR1 SGHAT, CDR2 FQNNGV. CDR3 length: 13 amino acids. Deletions cut 1 base from V and 4 bases from J, with 6 bases between. CDR3 amino acids: CASSLGQSDTQYF. CDR3 DNA sequence: TGTGCCAGCAGCTTAGGACAGTCAGATACGCAGTATTTT.

The chain is built from TRBV27 and TRBJ2-3; weak D call: TRBD1 (5 bases). V dropped 3 bases and J dropped 2 bases, with 21 bases sitting between them. This CDR3 contains 18 residues. CDR1 is MNHEY, CDR2 SMNVEV, per germline (reference sequence). The CDR3 DNA reads as TGTGCCAGCAGTTTGGAAGTGCGCGCAGGGATGACCACAGATACGCAGTATTTT. It codes for CASSLEVRAGMTTDTQYF.

The chain carries TRBV4-1 and TRBJ2-7; TRBD2 agrees at 12 bases. CDR3 length equals 16 residues. J was trimmed by 7 bases and V by 2 bases; bases with no gene match: 9. Germline CDR1 and CDR2: MGHRA and YSYEKL. The CDR3 DNA reads TGCGCCAGCAGCCAACCACTAGCGGGAGGACACAATGAGCAGTACTTC. Its protein is CASSQPLAGGHNEQYF.